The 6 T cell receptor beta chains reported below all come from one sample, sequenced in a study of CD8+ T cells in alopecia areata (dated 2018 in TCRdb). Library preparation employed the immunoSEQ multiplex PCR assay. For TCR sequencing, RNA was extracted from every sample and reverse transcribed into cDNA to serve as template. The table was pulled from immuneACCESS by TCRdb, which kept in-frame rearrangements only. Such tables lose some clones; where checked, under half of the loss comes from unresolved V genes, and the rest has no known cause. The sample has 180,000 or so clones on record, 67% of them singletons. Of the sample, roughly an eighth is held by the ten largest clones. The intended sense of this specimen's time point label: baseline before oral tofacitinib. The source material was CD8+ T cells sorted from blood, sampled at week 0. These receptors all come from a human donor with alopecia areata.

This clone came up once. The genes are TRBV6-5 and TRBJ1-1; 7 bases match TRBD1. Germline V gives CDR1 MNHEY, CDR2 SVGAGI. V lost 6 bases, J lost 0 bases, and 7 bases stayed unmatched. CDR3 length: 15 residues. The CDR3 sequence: CASRPSTGLNTEAFF. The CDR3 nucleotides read TGTGCCAGCAGGCCATCGACAGGGTTGAACACTGAAGCTTTCTTT.

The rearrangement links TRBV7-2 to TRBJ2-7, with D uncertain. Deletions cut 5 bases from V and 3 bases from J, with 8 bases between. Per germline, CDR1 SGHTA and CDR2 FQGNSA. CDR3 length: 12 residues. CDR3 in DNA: TGTGCCAGCAGCCGACGCAGCTACGAGCAGTACTTC. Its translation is CASSRRSYEQYF.

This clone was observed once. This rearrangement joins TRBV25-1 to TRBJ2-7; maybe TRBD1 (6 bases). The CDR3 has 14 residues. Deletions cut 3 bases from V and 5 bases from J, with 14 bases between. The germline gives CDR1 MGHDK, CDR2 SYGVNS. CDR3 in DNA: TGTGCCAGCAGTGACGAACAGGGACCAGACGAGCAGTACTTC. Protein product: CASSDEQGPDEQYF.

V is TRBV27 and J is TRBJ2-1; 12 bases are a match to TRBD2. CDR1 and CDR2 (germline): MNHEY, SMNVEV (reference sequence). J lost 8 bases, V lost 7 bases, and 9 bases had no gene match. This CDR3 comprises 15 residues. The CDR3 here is CASTLGLAGGDEQFF. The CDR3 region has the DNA TGTGCCAGCACCCTGGGACTAGCGGGCGGGGATGAGCAGTTCTTC.

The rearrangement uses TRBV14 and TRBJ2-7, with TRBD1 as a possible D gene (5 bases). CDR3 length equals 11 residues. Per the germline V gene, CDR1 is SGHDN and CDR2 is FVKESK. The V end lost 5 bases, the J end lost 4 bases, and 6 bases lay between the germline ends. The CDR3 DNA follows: TGTGCCAGCAGCACAGGATACGAGCAGTACTTC. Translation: CASSTGYEQYF.

CDR3 protein: CASSFSGGSNEQFF. CDR3 bases: TGCGCCAGCAGCTTTAGCGGGGGGTCCAATGAGCAGTTCTTC. The rearrangement links TRBV5-1 to TRBJ2-1; 10 positions agree with TRBD2. The CDR3 contains 14 residues. J was trimmed by 6 bases and V by 2 bases; bases with no gene match: 2. Germline V gene data show CDR1 as SGHRS and CDR2 as YFSETQ.